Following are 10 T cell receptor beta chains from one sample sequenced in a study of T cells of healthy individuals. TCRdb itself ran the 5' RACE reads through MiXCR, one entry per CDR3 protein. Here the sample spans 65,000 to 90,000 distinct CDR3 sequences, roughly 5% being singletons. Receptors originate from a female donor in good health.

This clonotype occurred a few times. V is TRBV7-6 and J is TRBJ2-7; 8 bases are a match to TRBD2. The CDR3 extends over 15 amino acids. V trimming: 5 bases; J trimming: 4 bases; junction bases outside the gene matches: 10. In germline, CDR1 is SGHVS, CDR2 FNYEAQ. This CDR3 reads CASSRGSGIGYEQYF. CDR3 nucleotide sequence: TGTGCCAGCAGCAGGGGTAGCGGGATCGGATACGAGCAGTACTTC.

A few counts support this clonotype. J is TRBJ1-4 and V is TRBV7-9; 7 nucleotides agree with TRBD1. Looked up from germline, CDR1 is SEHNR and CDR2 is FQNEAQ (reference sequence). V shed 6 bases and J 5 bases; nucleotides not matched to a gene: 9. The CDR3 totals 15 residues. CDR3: CASRHETGNNEKLFF. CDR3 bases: TGTGCCAGCAGACATGAGACAGGGAACAATGAAAAACTGTTTTTT. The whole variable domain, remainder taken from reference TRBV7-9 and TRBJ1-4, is DTGVSQNPRHKITKRGQNVTFRCDPISEHNRLYWYRQTLGQGPEFLTYFQNEAQLEKSRLLSDRFSAERPKGSFSTLEIQRTEQGDSAMYLCASRHETGNNEKLFFGSGTQLSVL.

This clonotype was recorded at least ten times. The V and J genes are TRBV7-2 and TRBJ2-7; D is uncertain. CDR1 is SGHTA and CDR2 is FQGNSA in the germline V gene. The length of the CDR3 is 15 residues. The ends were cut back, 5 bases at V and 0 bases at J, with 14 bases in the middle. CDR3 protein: CASSLGGPSSYEQYF. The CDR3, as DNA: TGTGCCAGCAGCCTGGGTGGACCTAGCTCCTACGAGCAGTACTTC.

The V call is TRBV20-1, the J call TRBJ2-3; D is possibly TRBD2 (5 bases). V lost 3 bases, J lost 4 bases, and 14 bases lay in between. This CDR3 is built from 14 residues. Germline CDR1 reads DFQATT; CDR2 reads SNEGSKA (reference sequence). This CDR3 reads CSASRPDGADTQYF. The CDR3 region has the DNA TGCAGTGCTAGTCGACCCGACGGGGCAGATACGCAGTATTTT.

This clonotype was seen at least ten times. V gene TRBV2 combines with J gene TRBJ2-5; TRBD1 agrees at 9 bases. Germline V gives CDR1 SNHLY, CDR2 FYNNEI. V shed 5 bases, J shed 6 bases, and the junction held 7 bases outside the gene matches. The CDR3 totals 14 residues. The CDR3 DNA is TGTGCCAGCAGTCGGGACAGGGAAGGGCAGACCCAGTACTTC. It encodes CASSRDREGQTQYF. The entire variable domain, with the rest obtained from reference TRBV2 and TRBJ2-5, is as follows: EPEVTQTPSHQVTQMGQEVILRCVPISNHLYFYWYRQILGQKVEFLVSFYNNEISEKSEIFDDQFSVERPDGSNFTLKIRSTKLEDSAMYFCASSRDREGQTQYFGPGTRLLVL.

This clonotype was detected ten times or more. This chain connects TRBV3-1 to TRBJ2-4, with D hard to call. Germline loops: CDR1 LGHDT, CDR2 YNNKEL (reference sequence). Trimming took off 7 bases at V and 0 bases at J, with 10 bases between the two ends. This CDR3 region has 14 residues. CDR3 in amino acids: CASTQSLAKNIQYF. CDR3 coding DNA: TGTGCCAGCACCCAGTCTTTAGCCAAAAACATTCAGTACTTC.

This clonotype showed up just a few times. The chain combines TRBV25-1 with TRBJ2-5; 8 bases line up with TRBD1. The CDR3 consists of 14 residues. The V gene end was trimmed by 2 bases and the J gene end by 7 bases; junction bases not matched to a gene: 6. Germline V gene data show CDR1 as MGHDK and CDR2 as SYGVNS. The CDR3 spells CASSEVRQGRTQYF. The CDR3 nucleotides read TGTGCCAGCAGTGAAGTCAGACAGGGGAGGACCCAGTACTTC.

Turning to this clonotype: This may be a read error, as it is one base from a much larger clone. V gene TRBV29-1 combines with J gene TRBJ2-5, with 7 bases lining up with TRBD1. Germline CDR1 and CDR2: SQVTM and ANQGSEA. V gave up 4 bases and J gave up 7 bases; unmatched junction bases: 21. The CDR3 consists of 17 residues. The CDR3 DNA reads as TGCAGCGTTGTTCCGCTTCTGATGCCAGGGGGTAAGGGGACCCAGTACTTC. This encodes CSVVPLLMPGGKGTQYF.

The CDR3 loop is CASSSLGRRNEKLFF. The CDR3 bases are TGTGCCAGCAGCTCACTAGGGAGGAGGAATGAAAAACTGTTTTTT. This chain uses TRBV5-8 with TRBJ1-4; no firm D call. Germline CDR1 SGHTS, CDR2 YDEGEE. The CDR3 extends over 15 amino acids. With 3 bases removed from V and 5 bases from J, the gap between germline ends came to 14 bases.

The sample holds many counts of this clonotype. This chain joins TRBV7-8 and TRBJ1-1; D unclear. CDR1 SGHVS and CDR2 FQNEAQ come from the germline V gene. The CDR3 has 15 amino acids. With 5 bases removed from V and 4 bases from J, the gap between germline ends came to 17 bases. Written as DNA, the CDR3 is TGTGCCAGCAGCGCTAGCTGGGCCGAGGCCACTGAAGCTTTCTTT. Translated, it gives CASSASWAEATEAFF.